The 20 T cell receptor beta chains given below trace back to one sample, sequenced in a study of cytomegalovirus exposure and HLA in healthy donors. 60 Vbeta and 13 Jbeta primers were used in PCR. Libraries were prepared by immunoSEQ multiplex PCR; TCRdb keeps only in-frame clonotypes and omits some of them. The sample shows 100,000 to 150,000 clones, over 70% of them seen only once. Sequences were obtained from PBMCs. These receptors all come from a woman aged 45-60 years in good health and CMV-seropositive.

This clone was seen a handful of times. The chain couples TRBV5-1 to TRBJ1-1; 7 bases fit TRBD1. CDR1 is SGHRS and CDR2 is YFSETQ in the germline V gene. Germline trimming cut 0 bases from V and 5 bases from J; bases unmatched to any gene: 1. The CDR3 totals 13 residues. DNA of the CDR3: TGCGCCAGCAGCTTGGACAGGGGAACTGAAGCTTTCTTT. Amino acid sequence: CASSLDRGTEAFF.

The V and J genes are TRBV7-8 and TRBJ1-1; D gene unclear. V lost 1 base to trimming and J lost 5 bases, with 14 bases between them. From germline, CDR1 is SGHVS and CDR2 FQNEAQ. CDR3 length equals 15 residues. CDR3 sequence: CASSLVAGVGTEAFF. CDR3 sequence (DNA): TGTGCCAGCAGCTTAGTAGCGGGAGTGGGGACTGAAGCTTTCTTT.

The genes are TRBV7-9 and TRBJ1-1, with 7 bases fitting TRBD1. After removal of 3 bases from V and 4 bases from J, the junction contained 5 bases not matched to a gene. Germline V gives CDR1 SEHNR, CDR2 FQNEAQ (reference sequence). This CDR3 has 14 amino acids. CDR3 residues: CASSFGTVSTEAFF. The CDR3 DNA reads as TGTGCCAGCAGCTTCGGGACAGTTTCCACTGAAGCTTTCTTT.

The CDR3 DNA follows: TGTGCCATCTTAGAACTAGCGGATAGCACAGATACGCAGTATTTT. Amino acid sequence: CAILELADSTDTQYF. The chain is built from TRBV7-9 and TRBJ2-3, with TRBD2 matching over 8 bases. This CDR3 has 15 amino acids. The V segment lost 10 bases and the J segment 0 bases; nucleotides outside the gene matches: 9. Germline V gene sequence: CDR1 SEHNR, CDR2 FQNEAQ (reference sequence).

The CDR3 nucleotides are TGTGCCAGCAACCCGGGACAGGGGGCCTACGAGCAGTACTTC. It specifies CASNPGQGAYEQYF. The chain joins TRBV5-4 to TRBJ2-7, with 11 bases aligning to TRBD1. V gave up 6 bases and J gave up 2 bases; unmatched junction bases: 4. CDR1 and CDR2 from the germline V gene are SGHNT and YYREEE (reference sequence). This CDR3 has 14 amino acids.

V is TRBV7-3 and J is TRBJ2-5; a possible D gene is TRBD1 (6 bases). Germline V CDR1 and CDR2: SGHTA, FQGTGA. This CDR3 spans 13 amino acids. The V gene lost 5 bases and the J gene lost 2 bases, with 9 bases spanning the gap. The CDR3 sequence: CASSPGQQETQYF. In nucleotides, the CDR3 is TGTGCCAGCAGCCCCGGACAGCAAGAGACCCAGTACTTC.

This chain links TRBV6-1 with TRBJ2-7, with D hard to call. Germline CDR1 and CDR2: MNHNS and SASEGT. V lost 2 bases, J lost 1 base, and 6 bases lay in between. The CDR3 is 13 amino acids. CDR3 coding DNA: TGTGCCAGCAGTGAAACGAGGTCCTACGAGCAGTACTTC. It encodes CASSETRSYEQYF.

The chain recombines TRBV6-5 with TRBJ2-5; 15 bases agree with TRBD2. J lost 8 bases, V lost 6 bases, and 7 bases had no gene match. CDR1 is MNHEY, CDR2 SVGAGI, per germline. The CDR3 covers 15 residues. The DNA for the CDR3 is TGTGCCAGCAGGGGACTAGCGGGAGGAAGAGGTACCCAGTACTTC. Amino acid sequence: CASRGLAGGRGTQYF.

The rearrangement links TRBV10-3 to TRBJ2-1; 11 nucleotides agree with TRBD2. Germline V gene data show CDR1 as ENHRY and CDR2 as SYGVKD. This CDR3 contains 17 residues. Trimming removed 1 base from V and 8 bases from J; junction bases left unmatched: 10. The chain's CDR3 is CAISEYLGTSGRDEQFF. The CDR3 region has the DNA TGTGCCATCAGTGAGTATCTTGGGACTAGCGGACGGGATGAGCAGTTCTTC.

The J gene is TRBJ1-1, the V gene TRBV5-1; D ambiguous. V gave up 2 bases and J gave up 4 bases, with 12 bases separating them. The CDR3 loop spans 14 amino acids. The V gene's germline CDR1 is SGHRS and CDR2 YFSETQ. The CDR3 reads CASSFWESSTEAFF. The CDR3 coding sequence is TGCGCCAGCAGCTTTTGGGAGAGCTCCACTGAAGCTTTCTTT.

This clone was observed a handful of times. The rearrangement uses TRBV4-1 and TRBJ2-4; 16 bases are shared with TRBD2. Per germline, CDR1 MGHRA and CDR2 YSYEKL. The CDR3 length is 20 residues. J was trimmed by 0 bases and V by 0 bases; bases with no gene match: 5. The CDR3 region has the DNA TGCGCCAGCAGCCAAGAAATGGGACTAGCGGGGGGGCAAGCCAAAAACATTCAGTACTTC. Encoded protein: CASSQEMGLAGGQAKNIQYF.

This rearrangement joins TRBV5-6 to TRBJ2-3, with 8 nucleotides matching TRBD2. This CDR3 has 16 residues. Germline CDR1 is SGHDT and CDR2 is YYEEEE. J gave up 4 bases and V 0 bases, and 7 bases lay outside the gene matches. In DNA form, the CDR3 reads TGTGCCAGCAGCTTGGAGCAGCGGGAGTACGCAGATACGCAGTATTTT. It encodes CASSLEQREYADTQYF.

The gene calls are TRBV7-8 and TRBJ2-3; 11 bases agree with TRBD1. Trimming took 2 bases from V and 3 from J; bases not matched to a gene: 4. From germline, CDR1 is SGHVS and CDR2 FQNEAQ. The CDR3 is 16 residues long. This chain's CDR3 is CASSLWGTGGTDTQYF. The CDR3 region has the DNA TGTGCCAGCAGCTTATGGGGGACAGGGGGGACAGATACGCAGTATTTT.

This chain uses TRBV7-3 with TRBJ2-7; 8 positions agree with TRBD1. Germline CDR1 reads SGHTA; CDR2 reads FQGTGA. Trimming removed 3 bases from V and 2 bases from J; junction bases left unmatched: 3. CDR3 length equals 14 residues. CDR3: CASSFGQGPYEQYF. As DNA, the CDR3 is TGTGCCAGCAGCTTCGGACAGGGACCCTACGAGCAGTACTTC.

This chain connects TRBV7-2 to TRBJ2-3; 11 positions match TRBD2. The CDR3 extends over 15 amino acids. Per the germline V gene, CDR1 is SGHTA and CDR2 is FQGNSA. The J segment lost 2 bases and the V segment lost 8 bases, leaving 6 bases of the junction unmatched. As DNA, the CDR3 is TGTGCCAGCCCAAGTAGCGGGGGGGCCACAGATACGCAGTATTTT. It codes for CASPSSGGATDTQYF. Supplemented by reference TRBV7-2 and TRBJ2-3, the full variable domain reads GAGVSQSPSNKVTEKGKDVELRCDPISGHTALYWYRQSLGQGLEFLIYFQGNSAPDKSGLPSDRFSAERTGGSVSTLTIQRTQQEDSAVYLCASPSSGGATDTQYFGPGTRLTVL.

CDR3 residues: CASSSGQGGNYGYTF. The CDR3 DNA reads as TGTGCCAGTAGTTCAGGACAGGGGGGAAACTATGGCTACACCTTC. The chain employs TRBV19 and TRBJ1-2, with TRBD1 matching 10 bases. Germline-derived CDR1 and CDR2 are LNHDA and SQIVND (reference sequence). J lost 2 bases, V lost 5 bases, and 5 bases had no gene match. The CDR3 consists of 15 residues.

Many counts were recorded for this clone. This sequence joins TRBV5-3 and TRBJ2-7, with TRBD2 identical over 10 bases. TRBV5-3 is an open reading frame, and its role is uncertain. The CDR3 length is 17 residues. Trimming removed 0 bases from V and 1 base from J; junction bases left unmatched: 7. The CDR3 spells CARSLVPSGGMSYEQYF. The CDR3 nucleotides are TGTGCCAGAAGCTTGGTGCCTAGCGGGGGCATGTCCTACGAGCAGTACTTC.

This clone is a singleton in its sample. The genes are TRBV9 and TRBJ2-1; 11 nucleotides agree with TRBD2. Germline CDR1 SGDLS, CDR2 YYNGEE. The V and J ends lost 0 bases and 4 bases, in that order; junction bases with no gene match: 15. CDR3 size: 20 residues. CDR3 bases: TGTGCCAGCAGCGTAGGCGATAGCGGGAGGGCCGCCGGATATTACAATGAGCAGTTCTTC. This codes for CASSVGDSGRAAGYYNEQFF.

The genes are TRBV29-1 and TRBJ2-2, with D unresolved. V was clipped by 6 bases and J by 0 bases, with 11 bases between them. Germline lookup yields CDR1 SQVTM and CDR2 ANQGSEA. The CDR3 has 14 residues. The CDR3 coding sequence is TGCAGCGTGCCAGGTTTCTCGAACACCGGGGAGCTGTTTTTT. This codes for CSVPGFSNTGELFF.

J is TRBJ1-2 and V is TRBV6-5; TRBD1 aligns across 8 bases. Germline V CDR1 and CDR2: MNHEY, SVGAGI. This CDR3 is 13 amino acids long. V gave up 10 bases and J gave up 3 bases; unmatched junction bases: 7. The CDR3 bases are TGTGCCACCAAACAGGGGGTGCACTATGGCTACACCTTC. Protein: CATKQGVHYGYTF.